This T cell receptor (beta chain) was identified during a study of monozygotic twins with inflammatory bowel disease. Study-level findings and limits: Variability may have been added to patient repertoires by differing immunosuppressive treatments.

Investigators extracted total RNA from whole blood and did not sort T cells. Germline V CDR1 and CDR2: SGHTA, FQGNSA. The CDR3 totals 15 residues. As regards this clonotype: Its antigen remains unknown.

UMIs containing a 6-nucleotide sample barcode were added via template switching. TCRdb derives one entry per CDR3 protein from the 5' RACE reads, leaving out DNA. This table holds around 97,000 distinct CDR3 sequences. The chain joins TRBV7-2 to TRBJ1-2; the TCRdb D gene call, TRBD1, has no DNA to confirm it. The sequence came from a human donor with ulcerative colitis or Crohn's disease, or a healthy co-twin of an affected twin (not recorded which). The sequenced material came from blood. The CDR3 reads CASSPTTGVSYGYTF. Full variable domain (remainder filled in from reference TRBV7-2 and TRBJ1-2): GAGVSQSPSNKVTEKGKDVELRCDPISGHTALYWYRQSLGQGLEFLIYFQGNSAPDKSGLPSDRFSAERTGGSVSTLTIQRTQQEDSAVYLCASSPTTGVSYGYTFGSGTRLTVV.